Sequencing of this T cell receptor (beta chain) was carried out in a study of T cell repertoires in cytomegalovirus infection (dated by TCRdb to the late 2010s). Regarding the complete study: Recently identified HLA-C-restricted CMV epitopes, whose presentation resists viral immunomodulation, were targeted by peptide stimulations together with well-studied HLA-B-restricted epitopes. Donor HLA type was relevant to the analysis, as public TCR beta signatures indicated carriage of CMV infection together with the matching HLA type.

About this clonotype: The target of this receptor is not known. Base qualities are missing; no much larger clone stands one base away.

Here V drops 6 bases and J drops 3 bases, and the junction holds 8 bases not matched to any gene. Its CDR3 holds 15 amino acids, cysteine through phenylalanine. Just the 45-base CDR3 DNA is kept, in frame starting at base 1. As encoded in the germline V gene (reference sequence), CDR1 is MNHEY while CDR2 is SMNVEV. Read against the paper, the sample's treatment or condition label means: in vitro stimulation with specific CMV peptide epitopes to enrich CMV-specific T cells. Study-level results and caveats: Carriers of CMV infection plus the relevant HLA type were discriminated by the cumulative frequency of public TCR beta family members in the study cohort and in an independent roughly 380-donor cohort. The ex vivo response was dominated by HLA-C-restricted CMV-specific TCR beta clonotypes, and the single most frequent clonotype in two of eight donors was supplied by these HLA-C-restricted clonotypes.

The instrument given in TCRdb is Illumina HiSeq 1500. TCRdb trimmed public reads at Q25 via fastp, called clones via MiXCR and kept in-frame beta chains. Every distinct CDR3 protein forms one entry, paired with its most common genes and DNA. The sample profile shows a few hundred thousand distinct CDR3 sequences; approximately 30% of them were found once. Of the sample, around an eighth falls within the top ten clones. The sample consisted of cultured PBMCs, taken from culture after CMV antigen stimulation. The TCR originated in a human donor in good health (CMV status not recorded). Some clones in this sample may be carry-over from other donors' samples. The sequence is built from TRBV27 and TRBJ2-4; TRBD1 matches 7 bases in the middle. This receptor has the CDR3 CASRVQGYGKNIQYF. The DNA sequence is given as TGTGCCAGCAGGGTACAGGGGTATGGCAAAAACATTCAGTACTTC.